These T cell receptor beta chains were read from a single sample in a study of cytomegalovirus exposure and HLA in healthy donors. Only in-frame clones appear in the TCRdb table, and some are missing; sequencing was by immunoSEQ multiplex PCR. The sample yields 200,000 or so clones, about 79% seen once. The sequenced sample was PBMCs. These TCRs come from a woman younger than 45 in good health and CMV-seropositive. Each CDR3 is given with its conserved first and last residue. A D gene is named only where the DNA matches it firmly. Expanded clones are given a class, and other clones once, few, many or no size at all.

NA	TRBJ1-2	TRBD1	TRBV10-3	TGTGCCATCCTCGGGACAGGGGAATCGGAAGACTATGGCTACACCTTC	CAILGTGESEDYGYTF
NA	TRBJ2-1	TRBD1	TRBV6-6	TGTGCCAGCAGTAAACGAGGGACAGAGAACGATGGGCAGTTCTTC	CASSKRGTENDGQFF
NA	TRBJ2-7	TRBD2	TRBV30	TGTGCCTGGGGGGGGACTAGCCGGTACGAGCAGTACTTC	CAWGGTSRYEQYF
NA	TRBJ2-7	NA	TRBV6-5	TGTGCCAGCAGTTACAGTGATAACAGGGTACGCTACGAGCAGTACTTC	CASSYSDNRVRYEQYF
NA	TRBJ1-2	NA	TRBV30	TGTGCCTGGAGTCTGAGGAGGGATCGCGGCTACACCTTC	CAWSLRRDRGYTF
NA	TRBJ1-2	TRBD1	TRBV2	TGTGCCAGCACAATCGATGACAGGGCGTATGGCTACACCTTC	CASTIDDRAYGYTF
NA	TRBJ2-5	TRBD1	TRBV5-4	TGTGCCAGCAGCTCCGGTGGGACAGGCGTCCAAGAGACCCAGTACTTC	CASSSGGTGVQETQYF
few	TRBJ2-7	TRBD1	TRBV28	TGTGCCAGCAGTTCCCCGGGACAGGGGGCTTGGGAGCAGTACTTC	CASSSPGQGAWEQYF
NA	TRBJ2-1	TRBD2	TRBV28	TGTGCCAGCAGCCAATATAGCGGGTTTGACAATGAGCAGTTCTTC	CASSQYSGFDNEQFF
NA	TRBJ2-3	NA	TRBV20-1	TGCAGTGCTAGTACGGGGGATACGCAGTATTTT	CSASTGDTQYF